This TCR beta chain appears in the sequencing data of a study of OX40 agonist ivuxolimab in advanced cancers. Study-level information: Every 2 weeks, patients got intravenous ivuxolimab at one of six dose levels (0.01-10 mg/kg).

In the case of this clone: Its antigen is still unknown.

The study's findings and limits: On average, CD8+ T cells showed a greater number of expanded clones than CD4+. Compared with others, partial responders at 0.1-3.0 mg/kg displayed clonal expansion among the lowest.

The CDR3 sequence is 13 residues long. CDR1 and CDR2 (germline): SGDLS, YYNGEE. Between the trimmed V and J ends, which lost 4 bases and 6 bases, there was a span of 10 bases. Generated by immunoSEQ multiplex PCR, the TCRdb table keeps only in-frame clones and is missing some. In the table there are approximately 82,000 clones, roughly 90% of which are singletons. This specimen was CD4+ or CD8+ T cells sorted from blood, taken in a trial of the OX40 agonist ivuxolimab. The chain uses TRBV9 and TRBJ2-2; D is uncertain. The sequence came from an adult with an advanced solid tumor such as melanoma, head and neck, liver or kidney cancer. In DNA, the CDR3 is TGTGCCAGCAGCCTCGCAGGATCCGGGGAGCTGTTTTTT. Amino acid sequence: CASSLAGSGELFF. Based on the CDR3 plus reference TRBV9 and TRBJ2-2, the full variable domain is DSGVTQTPKHLITATGQRVTLRCSPRSGDLSVYWYQQSLDQGLQFLIQYYNGEERAKGNILERFSAQQFPDLHSELNLSSLELGDSALYFCASSLAGSGELFFGEGSRLTVL.